Below, 3 T cell receptor beta chains from the same sample are listed, as sequenced in a study of blood T cells in healthy people across ages. A second PCR, run for roughly 7 to 11 cycles, used a sample-barcoded 5' primer plus a J-beta primer mix. TCRdb reprocessed the 5' RACE reads via MiXCR and lists one record per CDR3 protein. This repertoire shows some 760,000 distinct CDR3 sequences, 20% to 30% found once; its top ten account for 9.4%. These data were likewise used in another study, on T cells of mothers and their children.

Sample: blood. The receptors were sampled from a boy aged 5-17 years in good health.

This clonotype was counted a few times. This rearrangement joins TRBV7-8 to TRBJ1-5; D is undetermined. Germline CDR1 reads SGHVS; CDR2 reads FQNEAQ. V was pared by 4 bases and J by 7 bases, with 26 bases between. This CDR3 region has 18 residues. The CDR3 DNA reads as TGTGCCAGCAGCTATAGGATAAATAGGGAGGGTATCATACAGCCCCAGCATTTT. Protein: CASSYRINREGIIQPQHF. The complete variable domain, with remaining parts taken from reference TRBV7-8 and TRBJ1-5, reads GAGVSQSPRYKVAKRGQDVALRCDPISGHVSLFWYQQALGQGPEFLTYFQNEAQLDKSGLPSDRFFAERPEGSVSTLKIQRTQQEDSAVYLCASSYRINREGIIQPQHFGDGTRLSIL.

The CDR3 DNA follows: TGTGCCAGCAGTCCTGGGACAGGGAGGAACGGGCAGTACTTC. This encodes CASSPGTGRNGQYF. The gene calls are TRBV6-2 or TRBV6-3 and TRBJ2-7; 9 bases agree with TRBD1. The trim removed 5 bases at V and 9 bases at J, leaving 11 bases unmatched. Germline V CDR1 and CDR2: MNHEY, SVGEGT. The CDR3 runs 14 residues.

J is TRBJ1-4 and V is TRBV7-9; D is unclear. Germline assignment: CDR1 SEHNR and CDR2 FQNEAQ (reference sequence). V was trimmed by 6 bases and J by 5 bases, leaving 16 bases between them. This CDR3 has 15 amino acids. The CDR3 loop reads CASSYESEINEKLFF. CDR3 DNA: TGTGCCAGCAGTTACGAGTCGGAAATAAATGAAAAACTGTTTTTT.